The 24 T cell receptor beta chains given below trace back to one sample, sequenced in a study of shared clonotypes between healthy human individuals. Assay used: immunoSEQ multiplex PCR; TCRdb lists only in-frame clones, some missing. The top ten hold approximately 1.1% of the sample, which has approximately 1,500,000 clones, roughly 97% seen once. Sequencing was carried out using naive CD4+ T cells sorted from blood. Subset described: CD45RA+ positively selected. The receptors were sampled from a man aged 25-40 years in good health.

The chain employs TRBV10-3 and TRBJ2-7; TRBD2 matches at 14 bases. The CDR3 is made up of 19 amino acids. Germline V gene data show CDR1 as ENHRY and CDR2 as SYGVKD. With V trimmed by 6 bases and J by 0 bases, 13 bases remained unmatched. Here the CDR3 DNA reads TGTGCCATCAGCCTGGGTTTGGGACTAGCGGGAGAGATCTCCTACGAGCAGTACTTC. It is translated as CAISLGLGLAGEISYEQYF.

The gene calls are TRBV2 and TRBJ1-2; D may be TRBD1 (6 bases). CDR1 is SNHLY, CDR2 FYNNEI, per germline. Trimming took 4 bases from V and 8 from J, leaving 17 bases between them. This CDR3 has 14 amino acids. CDR3 bases: TGTGCCAGCAGTGTCCGGGGGGGCGGTTTCGGCTACACCTTC. Translating it yields CASSVRGGGFGYTF.

This clone appeared a single time. The V call is TRBV7-9, the J call TRBJ1-4; maybe TRBD1 (5 bases). Germline V gene sequence: CDR1 SEHNR, CDR2 FQNEAQ (reference sequence). The CDR3 has 14 residues. The V end was cut by 5 bases, the J end by 8 bases, with 15 bases between. Here the CDR3 reads CASSKDSRDEKLFF. In nucleotides, the CDR3 is TGTGCCAGCAGCAAAGACAGCCGTGACGAAAAACTGTTTTTT.

This CDR3 is CASSLYPQDHYTGVGTGELFF. The CDR3 region has the DNA TGTGCCAGCAGTTTATACCCCCAAGACCATTACACAGGGGTGGGGACCGGGGAGCTGTTTTTT. The rearrangement joins TRBV27 to TRBJ2-2, with 7 bases aligning to TRBD1. The CDR3 loop spans 21 amino acids. Germline V CDR1 and CDR2: MNHEY, SMNVEV (reference sequence). J gave up 5 bases and V 1 base, and 22 bases lay outside the gene matches.

The chain recombines TRBV4-1 with TRBJ2-5; maybe TRBD2 (6 bases). CDR1 and CDR2 from the germline V gene are MGHRA and YSYEKL. V shed 1 base and J shed 4 bases, with 16 bases lying between them. The CDR3 spans 16 residues. CDR3 sequence reads: CASSQVSSDPRETQYF. Here the CDR3 DNA reads TGCGCCAGCAGCCAAGTTTCTAGCGACCCCCGAGAGACCCAGTACTTC.

The chain employs TRBV7-9 and TRBJ2-1; TRBD1 matches at 7 bases. V lost 5 bases and J lost 5; bases outside the gene matches: 15. CDR1 and CDR2 from the germline V gene are SEHNR and FQNEAQ (reference sequence). CDR3 size: 17 residues. CDR3 protein: CASSTTWDSASHNEQFF. CDR3 sequence (DNA): TGTGCCAGCAGCACTACCTGGGACAGTGCGTCGCACAATGAGCAGTTCTTC. The full variable domain, its missing parts supplied by reference TRBV7-9 and TRBJ2-1, is DTGVSQNPRHKITKRGQNVTFRCDPISEHNRLYWYRQTLGQGPEFLTYFQNEAQLEKSRLLSDRFSAERPKGSFSTLEIQRTEQGDSAMYLCASSTTWDSASHNEQFFGPGTRLTVL.

The chain couples TRBV29-1 to TRBJ2-1, with D possibly being TRBD2 (5 bases). Germline V gene data show CDR1 as SQVTM and CDR2 as ANQGSEA. The ends were cut back, 6 bases at V and 6 bases at J, with 12 bases in the middle. The CDR3 is made up of 12 amino acids. CDR3 protein: CSVAGGLNEQFF. The CDR3 coding sequence is TGCAGCGTGGCTGGCGGGCTCAATGAGCAGTTCTTC.

J is TRBJ2-1 and V is TRBV2; the D gene is possibly TRBD1 (6 bases). Germline V gives CDR1 SNHLY, CDR2 FYNNEI. V was shortened by 6 bases and J by 4 bases, with 16 bases between the two germline ends. The CDR3 totals 15 residues. CDR3 loop: CASRISGTPYNEQFF. The CDR3, as DNA: TGTGCCAGCAGGATATCCGGGACACCTTACAATGAGCAGTTCTTC.

The chain recombines TRBV9 with TRBJ2-2; tentative D call: TRBD1 (6 bases). Germline V gene lookup returns CDR1 SGDLS and CDR2 YYNGEE. CDR3 length equals 15 residues. Deletions cut 3 bases from V and 2 bases from J, with 11 bases between. The DNA of the CDR3 is TGTGCCAGCAGCGCACGGGACAAAAACACCGGGGAGCTGTTTTTT. This gives the protein CASSARDKNTGELFF.

Concerning this clone itself: Distinct nucleotide sequences in the sample also encode this CDR3. The chain carries TRBV7-8 and TRBJ1-1; tentative D call: TRBD1 (5 bases). The germline V gene has CDR1 SGHVS and CDR2 FQNEAQ. V lost 5 bases, J lost 9 bases, and 16 bases lay in between. The CDR3 is 13 residues long. The CDR3 nucleotides are TGTGCCAGCAGCCTCCCTCAGGGCAGGAAAGCTTTCTTT. Amino acid sequence: CASSLPQGRKAFF.

The V gene is TRBV5-4, the J gene TRBJ2-7; TRBD2 matches at 7 bases. In germline, CDR1 is SGHNT, CDR2 YYREEE (reference sequence). The CDR3 totals 15 residues. J was trimmed by 0 bases and V by 3 bases; bases with no gene match: 6. CDR3 loop: CASSYPASGSYEQYF. The CDR3 DNA reads as TGTGCCAGCAGCTACCCAGCTAGCGGCTCCTACGAGCAGTACTTC.

Of note for this clone: The sample contains more than one DNA sequence encoding this CDR3. J is TRBJ2-2 and V is TRBV9; D is unresolved. CDR1 is SGDLS, CDR2 YYNGEE, per germline. Trimming removed 0 bases from V and 5 bases from J, with 11 bases in between. The CDR3 has 15 amino acids. CDR3 sequence: CASSVGSTVTGELFF. The DNA of the CDR3 is TGTGCCAGCAGCGTAGGCTCCACAGTTACCGGGGAGCTGTTTTTT.

This chain connects TRBV29-1 to TRBJ2-5, with D perhaps TRBD1 (9 bases). Germline CDR1 is SQVTM and CDR2 is ANQGSEA. The CDR3 is made up of 17 amino acids. The V and J ends lost 4 bases and 3 bases respectively, with 24 bases between them. The CDR3 sequence: CSVVTGGGTSGKETQYF. CDR3 nucleotide sequence: TGCAGCGTTGTGACAGGGGGGGGGACTAGTGGAAAAGAGACCCAGTACTTC.

The V call is TRBV5-4, the J call TRBJ2-1; D is ambiguous. The CDR3 has 13 amino acids. CDR1 and CDR2 from the germline V gene are SGHNT and YYREEE (reference sequence). V was pared by 3 bases and J by 8 bases, with 12 bases between. CDR3 sequence reads: CASSSNRADEQFF. CDR3 nucleotide sequence: TGTGCCAGCAGCTCAAACCGGGCCGATGAGCAGTTCTTC. The full variable domain, its missing parts supplied by reference TRBV5-4 and TRBJ2-1, is ETGVTQSPTHLIKTRGQQVTLRCSSQSGHNTVSWYQQALGQGPQFIFQYYREEENGRGNFPPRFSGLQFPNYSSELNVNALELDDSALYLCASSSNRADEQFFGPGTRLTVL.

The chain recombines TRBV7-2 with TRBJ2-7; tentative D call: TRBD1 (6 bases). This CDR3 contains 16 residues. V was shortened by 5 bases and J by 2 bases, with 19 bases between the two germline ends. Germline V gene lookup returns CDR1 SGHTA and CDR2 FQGNSA. The CDR3 bases are TGTGCCAGCAGCAACCTAGGGGGACGGACGACCTACGAGCAGTACTTC. This translates into CASSNLGGRTTYEQYF.

The rearrangement joins TRBV6-5 to TRBJ1-1; no reliable D call. The CDR3 totals 13 residues. V lost 6 bases and J 3 bases, leaving 11 bases between the germline ends. Germline V gene data show CDR1 as MNHEY and CDR2 as SVGAGI. The CDR3 loop is CASSYSLHTEAFF. CDR3 in DNA: TGTGCCAGCAGCTATTCCCTGCACACTGAAGCTTTCTTT.

The chain joins TRBV28 to TRBJ2-7; TRBD2 agrees at 12 bases. The junction had 3 bases not matched to a gene; V was cut back by 7 bases and J by 2 bases. This CDR3 contains 14 residues. The germline V gene encodes CDR1 MDHEN and CDR2 SYDVKM. For the CDR3, the DNA is TGTGCCAGCACGCGGACTAGCGGGACCTACGAGCAGTACTTC. Residues: CASTRTSGTYEQYF.

The chain couples TRBV18 to TRBJ2-7; perhaps TRBD1 as D (6 bases). CDR3 length: 12 residues. Trimming took 6 bases from V and 3 from J, leaving 9 bases between them. The germline CDR1 and CDR2 sequences are KGHSH and LQKENI. This chain's CDR3 is CASSKDSYEQYF. CDR3 bases: TGTGCCAGCTCTAAGGACAGCTACGAGCAGTACTTC.

This clone was counted between two and nine times. The CDR3 nucleotides are TGTGCCAGCAGCTTAAGCGCCGGGAATTTTGGAACTGAAGCTTTCTTT. This gives the protein CASSLSAGNFGTEAFF. V usage is TRBV7-3 and J usage is TRBJ1-1, with D hard to call. CDR1 is SGHTA and CDR2 is FQGTGA in the germline V gene. The length of the CDR3 is 16 residues. Trimming removed 1 base at V and 5 bases at J, with 17 bases between.

On this clone itself: The same CDR3 also results from other DNA sequences found in this sample. The chain has TRBV2 and TRBJ1-5; TRBD1 agrees at 8 bases. V shed 3 bases and J 4 bases; nucleotides not matched to a gene: 2. Germline CDR1 reads SNHLY; CDR2 reads FYNNEI. The CDR3 has 14 residues. DNA for the CDR3: TGTGCCAGCAGTGATGACAGGGGTAATCAGCCCCAGCATTTT. This gives the protein CASSDDRGNQPQHF. The whole variable domain, remainder taken from reference TRBV2 and TRBJ1-5, is EPEVTQTPSHQVTQMGQEVILRCVPISNHLYFYWYRQILGQKVEFLVSFYNNEISEKSEIFDDQFSVERPDGSNFTLKIRSTKLEDSAMYFCASSDDRGNQPQHFGDGTRLSIL.

The J gene is TRBJ2-7, the V gene TRBV7-9; 13 positions agree with TRBD2. The CDR3 is 17 amino acids. Germline V gene lookup returns CDR1 SEHNR and CDR2 FQNEAQ (reference sequence). V lost 1 base to trimming and J lost 2 bases; unmatched junction nucleotides: 5. The CDR3 loop reads CASSLGTSGSATYEQYF. CDR3 coding DNA: TGTGCCAGCAGCTTAGGGACTAGCGGGAGCGCTACCTACGAGCAGTACTTC.

V and J are TRBV28 and TRBJ1-5; a possible D gene is TRBD1 (5 bases). CDR3 length: 15 amino acids. The ends were cut back, 3 bases at V and 6 bases at J, with 15 bases in the middle. Germline lookup yields CDR1 MDHEN and CDR2 SYDVKM. CDR3: CASSFYLGASQPQHF. The CDR3 nucleotides are TGTGCCAGCAGTTTTTACCTTGGGGCAAGTCAGCCCCAGCATTTT.

The table lists this clone with a count of one. This rearrangement joins TRBV6-1 to TRBJ1-3; unclear D gene. The CDR3 loop spans 13 amino acids. CDR1 and CDR2 (germline): MNHNS, SASEGT. Trimming cost V 9 bases and J 3 bases, with 12 bases left between them. The CDR3 reads CASRQGSGNTIYF. The CDR3 bases are TGTGCCAGTCGACAAGGCAGTGGAAACACCATATATTTT.

A word on this clone: The identical CDR3 is also encoded by other nucleotide sequences in the sample. The chain is built from TRBV5-1 and TRBJ2-5; D remains unclear. Germline CDR1 is SGHRS and CDR2 is YFSETQ. The CDR3 totals 13 residues. Trimming cost V 2 bases and J 2 bases, with 7 bases left between them. Here the CDR3 DNA reads TGCGCCAGCAGCTTAGGTAATCAAGAGACCCAGTACTTC. Translated: CASSLGNQETQYF.